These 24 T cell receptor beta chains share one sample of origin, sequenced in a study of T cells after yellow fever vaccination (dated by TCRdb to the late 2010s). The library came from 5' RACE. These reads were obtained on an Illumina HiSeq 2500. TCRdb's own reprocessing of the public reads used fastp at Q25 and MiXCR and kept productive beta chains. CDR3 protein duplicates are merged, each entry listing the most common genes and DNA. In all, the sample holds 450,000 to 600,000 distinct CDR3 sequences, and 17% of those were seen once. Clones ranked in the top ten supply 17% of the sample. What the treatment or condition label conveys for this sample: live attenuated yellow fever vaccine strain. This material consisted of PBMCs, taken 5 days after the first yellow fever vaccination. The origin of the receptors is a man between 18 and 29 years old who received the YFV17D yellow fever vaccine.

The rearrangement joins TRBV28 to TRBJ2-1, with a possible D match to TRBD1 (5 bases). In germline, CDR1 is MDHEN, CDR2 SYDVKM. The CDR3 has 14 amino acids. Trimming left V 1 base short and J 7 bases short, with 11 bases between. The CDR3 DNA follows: TGTGCCAGCAGTTTATTTCAGGGCTGGAATGAGCAGTTCTTC. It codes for CASSLFQGWNEQFF.

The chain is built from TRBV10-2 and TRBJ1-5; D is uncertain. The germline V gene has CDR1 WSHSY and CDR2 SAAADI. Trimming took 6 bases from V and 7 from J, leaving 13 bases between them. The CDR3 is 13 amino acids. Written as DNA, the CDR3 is TGCGCCAGCAGCGAAGGGATTGGCCAGCCCCAGCATTTT. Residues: CASSEGIGQPQHF.

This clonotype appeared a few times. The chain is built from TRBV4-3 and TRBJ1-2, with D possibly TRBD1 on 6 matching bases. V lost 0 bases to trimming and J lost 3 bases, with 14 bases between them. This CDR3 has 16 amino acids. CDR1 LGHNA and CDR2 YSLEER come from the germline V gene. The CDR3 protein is CASSQEYRTEDYGYTF. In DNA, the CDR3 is TGCGCCAGCAGCCAAGAATATAGGACAGAAGACTATGGCTACACCTTC.

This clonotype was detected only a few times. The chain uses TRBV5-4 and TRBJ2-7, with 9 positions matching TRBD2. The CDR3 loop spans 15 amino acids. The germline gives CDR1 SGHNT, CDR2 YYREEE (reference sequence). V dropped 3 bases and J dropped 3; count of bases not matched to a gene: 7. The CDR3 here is CASSSTASGDYEQYF. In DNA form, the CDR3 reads TGTGCCAGCAGCTCGACGGCTAGCGGGGACTACGAGCAGTACTTC.

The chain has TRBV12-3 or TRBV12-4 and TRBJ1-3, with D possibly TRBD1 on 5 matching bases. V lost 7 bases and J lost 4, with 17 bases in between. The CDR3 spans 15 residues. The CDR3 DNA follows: TGTGCCAGCACCTCCTGGGGGGTCCGCGGAAACACCATATATTTT. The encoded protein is CASTSWGVRGNTIYF.

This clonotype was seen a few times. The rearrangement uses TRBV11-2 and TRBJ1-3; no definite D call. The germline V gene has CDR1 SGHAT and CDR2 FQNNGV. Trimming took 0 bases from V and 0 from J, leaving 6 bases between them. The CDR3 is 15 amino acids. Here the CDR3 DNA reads TGTGCCAGCAGCTTAGAGGACCTCTCTGGAAACACCATATATTTT. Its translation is CASSLEDLSGNTIYF.

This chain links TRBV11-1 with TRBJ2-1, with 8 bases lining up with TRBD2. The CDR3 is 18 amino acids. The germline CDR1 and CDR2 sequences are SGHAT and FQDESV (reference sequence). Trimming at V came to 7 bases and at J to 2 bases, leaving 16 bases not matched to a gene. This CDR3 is CASIFLSPGGATYNEQFF. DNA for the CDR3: TGTGCCAGCATCTTCCTCTCCCCCGGGGGGGCAACCTACAATGAGCAGTTCTTC.

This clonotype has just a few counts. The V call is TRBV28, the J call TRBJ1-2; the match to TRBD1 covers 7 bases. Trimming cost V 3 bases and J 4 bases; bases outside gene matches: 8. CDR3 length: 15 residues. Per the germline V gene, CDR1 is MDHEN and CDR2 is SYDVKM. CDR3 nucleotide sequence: TGTGCCAGCAGTTTGCCGGGACAGATACGCTATGGCTACACCTTC. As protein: CASSLPGQIRYGYTF.

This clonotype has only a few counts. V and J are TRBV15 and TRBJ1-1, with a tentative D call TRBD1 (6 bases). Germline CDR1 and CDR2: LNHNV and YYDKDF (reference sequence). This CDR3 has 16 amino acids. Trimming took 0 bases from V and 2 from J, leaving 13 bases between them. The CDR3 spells CATSREWGQYNTEAFF. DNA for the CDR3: TGTGCCACCAGCAGAGAGTGGGGGCAATATAACACTGAAGCTTTCTTT.

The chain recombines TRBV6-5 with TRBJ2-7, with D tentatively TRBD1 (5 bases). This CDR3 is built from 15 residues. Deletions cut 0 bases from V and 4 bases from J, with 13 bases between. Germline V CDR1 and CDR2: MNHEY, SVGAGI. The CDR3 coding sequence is TGTGCCAGCAGTTACTCCCCGACAGACCCATACGAGCAGTACTTC. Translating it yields CASSYSPTDPYEQYF.

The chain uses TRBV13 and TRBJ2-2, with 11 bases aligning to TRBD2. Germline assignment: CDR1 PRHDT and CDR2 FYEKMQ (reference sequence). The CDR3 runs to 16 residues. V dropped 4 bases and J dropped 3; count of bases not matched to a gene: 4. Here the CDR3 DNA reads TGTGCCAGCAGCTCCTTGACTAGCGGGGACACCGGGGAGCTGTTTTTT. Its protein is CASSSLTSGDTGELFF.

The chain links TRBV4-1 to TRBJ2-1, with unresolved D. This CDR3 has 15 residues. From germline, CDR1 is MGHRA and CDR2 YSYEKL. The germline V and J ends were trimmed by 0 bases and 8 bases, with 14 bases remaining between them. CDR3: CASSQEVAQVDEQFF. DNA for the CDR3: TGCGCCAGCAGCCAAGAGGTCGCCCAGGTGGATGAGCAGTTCTTC.

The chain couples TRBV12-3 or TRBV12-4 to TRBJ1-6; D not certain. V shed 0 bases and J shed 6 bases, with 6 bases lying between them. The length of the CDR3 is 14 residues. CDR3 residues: CASSLATANSPLHF. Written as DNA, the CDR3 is TGTGCCAGCAGTTTAGCGACGGCTAATTCACCCCTCCACTTT.

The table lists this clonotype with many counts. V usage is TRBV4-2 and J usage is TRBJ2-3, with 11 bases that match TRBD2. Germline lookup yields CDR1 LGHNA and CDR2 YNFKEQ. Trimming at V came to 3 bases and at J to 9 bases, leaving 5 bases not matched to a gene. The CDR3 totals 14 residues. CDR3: CASSQTSGVGTQYF. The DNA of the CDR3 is TGTGCCAGCAGCCAGACTAGCGGGGTAGGCACGCAGTATTTT.

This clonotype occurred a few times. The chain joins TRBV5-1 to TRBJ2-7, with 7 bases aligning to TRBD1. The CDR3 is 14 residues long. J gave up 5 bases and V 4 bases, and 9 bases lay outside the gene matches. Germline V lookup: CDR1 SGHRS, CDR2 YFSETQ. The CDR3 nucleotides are TGCGCCAGCAGCACCCGGACAGGAGCTAACGAGCAGTACTTC. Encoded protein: CASSTRTGANEQYF.

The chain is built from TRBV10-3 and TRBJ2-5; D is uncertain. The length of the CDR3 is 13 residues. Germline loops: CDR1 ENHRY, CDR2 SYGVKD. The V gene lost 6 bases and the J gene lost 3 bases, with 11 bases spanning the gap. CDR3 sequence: CAISFRQEETQYF. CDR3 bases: TGTGCCATCAGCTTTAGGCAGGAAGAGACCCAGTACTTC.

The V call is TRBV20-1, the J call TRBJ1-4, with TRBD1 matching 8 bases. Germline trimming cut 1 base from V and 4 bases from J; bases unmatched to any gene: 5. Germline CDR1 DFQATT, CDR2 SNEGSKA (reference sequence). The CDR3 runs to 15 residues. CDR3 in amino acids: CSARGRQGLNEKLFF. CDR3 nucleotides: TGCAGTGCTAGAGGTAGACAGGGGCTTAATGAAAAACTGTTTTTT.

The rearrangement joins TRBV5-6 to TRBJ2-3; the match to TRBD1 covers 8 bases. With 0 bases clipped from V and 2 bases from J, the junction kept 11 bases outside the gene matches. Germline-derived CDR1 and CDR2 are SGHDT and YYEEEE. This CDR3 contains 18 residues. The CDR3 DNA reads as TGTGCCAGCAGCTTGGGACTTCAGGGGGCAAGGTACACAGATACGCAGTATTTT. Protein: CASSLGLQGARYTDTQYF.

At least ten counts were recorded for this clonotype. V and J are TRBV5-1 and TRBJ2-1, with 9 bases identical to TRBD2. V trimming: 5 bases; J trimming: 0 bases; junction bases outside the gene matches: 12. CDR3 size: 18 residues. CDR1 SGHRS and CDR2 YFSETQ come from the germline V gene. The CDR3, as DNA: TGCGCCAGCAGGCCCCCCGTTAGCGGGGGAAGCTCCTACAATGAGCAGTTCTTC. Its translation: CASRPPVSGGSSYNEQFF.

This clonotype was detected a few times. The CDR3 loop reads CSARPAEGAVNEKLFF. CDR3 bases: TGCAGTGCTAGACCCGCCGAAGGGGCTGTAAATGAAAAACTGTTTTTT. The chain employs TRBV20-1 and TRBJ1-4, with D perhaps TRBD1 (5 bases). V was cut by 2 bases and J by 5 bases, with 18 bases left in between. Germline V gene data show CDR1 as DFQATT and CDR2 as SNEGSKA (reference sequence). CDR3 length: 16 amino acids.

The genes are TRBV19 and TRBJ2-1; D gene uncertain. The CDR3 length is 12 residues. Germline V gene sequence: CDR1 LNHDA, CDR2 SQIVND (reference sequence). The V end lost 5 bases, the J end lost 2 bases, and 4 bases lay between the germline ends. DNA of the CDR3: TGTGCCAGTAGTGGGACCTACAATGAGCAGTTCTTC. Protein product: CASSGTYNEQFF.

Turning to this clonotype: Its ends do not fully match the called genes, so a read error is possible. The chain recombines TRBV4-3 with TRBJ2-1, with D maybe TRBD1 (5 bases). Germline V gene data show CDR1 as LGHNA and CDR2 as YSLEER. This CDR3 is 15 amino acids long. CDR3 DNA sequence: TGCGCCAGCAGGCAAGGGGCTGGCTCCTACAATGAGCAGTTCTTC. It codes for CASRQGAGSYNEQFF.

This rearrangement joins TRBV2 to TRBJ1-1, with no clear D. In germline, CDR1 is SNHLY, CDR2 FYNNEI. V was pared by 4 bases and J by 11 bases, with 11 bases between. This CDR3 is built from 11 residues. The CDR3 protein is CASSGLGGAFF. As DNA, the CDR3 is TGTGCCAGCAGTGGGCTTGGAGGGGCTTTCTTT.

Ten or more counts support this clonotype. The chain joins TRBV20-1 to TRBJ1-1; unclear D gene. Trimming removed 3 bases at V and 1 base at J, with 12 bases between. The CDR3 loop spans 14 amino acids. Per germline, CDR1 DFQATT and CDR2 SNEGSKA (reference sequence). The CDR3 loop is CSASGNEGNTEAFF. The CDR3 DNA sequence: TGCAGTGCTAGCGGGAATGAGGGGAACACTGAAGCTTTCTTT.